This T cell receptor (beta chain) was identified in a study of blood T cell repertoires in COVID-19. TCRdb's copy holds only in-frame clones and misses some; the assay was immunoSEQ multiplex PCR. The table has 250,000 to 350,000 clones, about 90% seen once. The CDR3 sequence is 14 residues long. V gave up 7 bases and J gave up 4 bases; unmatched junction bases: 8. Germline V gives CDR1 SGHTA, CDR2 FQGNSA. The sequencing input was peripheral blood. The clonotype originates from a woman in her 50s with COVID-19, enrolled during active disease. J is TRBJ2-7 and V is TRBV7-2, with 9 nucleotides matching TRBD2. The CDR3 coding sequence is TGTGCCAGCACCCGCAGCGGGGGGTATTACGAGCAGTACTTC. Translation gives CASTRSGGYYEQYF.